The rows below give T cell receptor beta chains drawn from one sample of a study of blood T cell repertoires in COVID-19. Assay: immunoSEQ multiplex PCR; the TCRdb copy retains only in-frame clones and omits some. The sample includes over 350,000 clones, 85% to 90% seen only once; the top ten take 10%. The sequencing input was PBMCs or T cells enriched from blood (not recorded which). The source is a woman aged 45-65 years who had recovered from COVID-19. Both conserved end residues are part of each CDR3. D genes are given only for firm matches. Clone size is not always given. Where it is, it says once, few, many or a class for expanded clones.

size	V	D	CDR3
once	TRBV7-6	NA	CASSPIQSSYNEQFF
once	TRBV30	TRBD1	CASDRGRTEAFF
NA	TRBV9	NA	CASSVGLQETQYF
NA	TRBV10-3	NA	CAISELQGRGYTF
NA	TRBV30	TRBD1	CAWSPGTGKSWGGYTF
NA	TRBV7-2	NA	CASSFYPGWNQPQHF
NA	TRBV7-2	TRBD2	CASSLTSGGVYEQYF
NA	TRBV11-2	TRBD2	CASSRGGEWNTGELFF
NA	TRBV7-8	TRBD1	CASSLTGMAEWGKNIQYF
NA	TRBV27	NA	CASSPYGQPQHF
NA	TRBV7-3	NA	CASSSVSGNTIYF
NA	TRBV19	TRBD1	CASSTTGELDTQYF
NA	TRBV19	NA	CASRRTENNSPLHF
NA	TRBV6-1	TRBD1	CASSGRDRGSNYGYTF
once	TRBV6-5	TRBD2	CASSYFIGGAGSTQYF
NA	TRBV7-9	TRBD1	CASSSLTGGLINYGYTF
NA	TRBV3-1/TRBV3-2	TRBD1	CASSQGTGGFAPLHF
NA	TRBV4-2	TRBD2	CASSQAGGPQIRPYEQYF
NA	TRBV7-8	NA	CASSATYEQYF
NA	TRBV7-2	NA	CASSPTRTNEKLFF
NA	TRBV7-2	NA	CASSPGGPFDNEQFF
NA	TRBV2	TRBD1	CASSAGTGPRDEAFF
NA	TRBV4-1	TRBD2	CASSQYSAGVGTGELFF
NA	TRBV5-6	NA	CASSSEREAGYTF
NA	TRBV7-8	TRBD1	CASSPRQGGSSKAFF
NA	TRBV19	NA	CASSIPDMNTEAFF
NA	TRBV27	NA	CASTSGGRQPQHF
NA	TRBV2	TRBD1	CASSVTGTGGHEQYF
NA	TRBV4-1	TRBD1	CASSQGGYRGADTQYF
NA	TRBV6-1	NA	CASSDPLYGYTF
few	TRBV18	NA	CASSPGLGEQFF
NA	TRBV14	NA	CASSQRAGPNTEAFF
NA	TRBV7-9	TRBD2	CASSGRAGGVKNIQYF
NA	TRBV10-3	NA	CAIGTYEKLFF
NA	TRBV5-4	NA	CASSAGGDNLGSPLHF
NA	TRBV27	NA	CASSSPGRPYLPGEQFF